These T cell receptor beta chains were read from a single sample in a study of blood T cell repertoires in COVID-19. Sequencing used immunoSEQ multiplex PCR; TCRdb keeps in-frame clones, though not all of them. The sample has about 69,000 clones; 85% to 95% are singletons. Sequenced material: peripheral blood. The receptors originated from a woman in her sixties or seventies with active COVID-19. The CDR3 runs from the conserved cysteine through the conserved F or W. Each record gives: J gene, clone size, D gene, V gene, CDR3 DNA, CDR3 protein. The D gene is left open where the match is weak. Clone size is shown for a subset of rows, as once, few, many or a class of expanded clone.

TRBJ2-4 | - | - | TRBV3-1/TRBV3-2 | TGTGCCAGCAGCCAGAAGGGGGTACTAAACATTCAGTACTTC | CASSQKGVLNIQYF
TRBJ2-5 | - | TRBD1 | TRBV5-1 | TGCGCCAGCAGCTTGAATACAGGGGGCGGCGAGACCCAGTACTTC | CASSLNTGGGETQYF
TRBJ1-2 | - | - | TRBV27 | TGTGCCAGCAGTCCCACAGGGAACTATGGCTACACCTTC | CASSPTGNYGYTF
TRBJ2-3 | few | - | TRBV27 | TGTGCCAGCAGTTCGGGTAGAACAGATACGCAGTATTTT | CASSSGRTDTQYF
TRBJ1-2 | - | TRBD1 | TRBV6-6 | TGTGCCAGCAGGGAAACAGGGGAAGGTGGCTACACCTTC | CASRETGEGGYTF
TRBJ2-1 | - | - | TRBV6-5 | TGTGCCAGCAGTTCCCCCGGAGTGGAGAACTACAATGAGCAGTTCTTC | CASSSPGVENYNEQFF
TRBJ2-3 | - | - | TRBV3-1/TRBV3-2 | TGTGCCAGCAGTGGAGGGCCATCTTCTAGCACAGATACGCAGTATTTT | CASSGGPSSSTDTQYF
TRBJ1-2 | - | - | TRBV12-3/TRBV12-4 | TGTGCCAGCAGTTTCGGGAGTTATGGCTACACCTTC | CASSFGSYGYTF
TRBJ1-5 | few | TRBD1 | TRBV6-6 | TGTGCCAGCCATAATCCGGGACAGGGGGGGCATCAGCCCCAGCATTTT | CASHNPGQGGHQPQHF
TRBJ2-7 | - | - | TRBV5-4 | TGTGCCAGCAGCTTGGGACTAGTAGGCGAGCAGTACTTC | CASSLGLVGEQYF
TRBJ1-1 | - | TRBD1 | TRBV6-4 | TGTGCCAGCAGAGACAGGGGGGGTCGGGCTTTCTTT | CASRDRGGRAFF
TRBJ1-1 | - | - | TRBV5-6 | TGTGCCAGCAGCTCGACGACAGGAATGGTGCTCGCTGAAGCTTTCTTT | CASSSTTGMVLAEAFF
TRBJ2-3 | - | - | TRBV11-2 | TGTGCCAGCAGCTTACCCCGCCGGGGGGCGGGACCGTCAGATACGCAGTATTTT | CASSLPRRGAGPSDTQYF
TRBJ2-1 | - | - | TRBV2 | TGTGCCAGCCAACGGGAGAATTGGGACGAGCAGTTCTTC | CASQRENWDEQFF
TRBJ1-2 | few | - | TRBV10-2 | TGCGCCAGCAGTGGACCGGGAGGCTACACCTTC | CASSGPGGYTF
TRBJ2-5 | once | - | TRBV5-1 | TGCGCCAGCAGCTTGTCGGGCGCGGGAGAGACCCAGTACTTC | CASSLSGAGETQYF
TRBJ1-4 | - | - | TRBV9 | TGTGCCAGCAGTCCTAGGGGTGCAACTAATGAAAAACTGTTTTTT | CASSPRGATNEKLFF
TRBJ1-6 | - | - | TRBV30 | TGTGCCTGGACCTCGGGAAGGAGTCGCTATAATTCACCCCTCCACTTT | CAWTSGRSRYNSPLHF
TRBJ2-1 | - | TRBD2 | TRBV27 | TGTGCCAGCAGTTTCAGGTGGGCGGGAGGCCGCCGGGGTGAGCAGTTCTTC | CASSFRWAGGRRGEQFF
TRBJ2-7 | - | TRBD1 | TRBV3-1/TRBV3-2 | TGTGCCAGCGCTAGACAGGGGGCAAGGGAGCAGTACTTC | CASARQGAREQYF
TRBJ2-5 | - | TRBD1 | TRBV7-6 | TGTGCCAGCAGCTCAGGACAGGGCCCACAAGAGACCCAGTACTTC | CASSSGQGPQETQYF
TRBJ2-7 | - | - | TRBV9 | TGTGCCAGCAGCGTAGGGCGGATTACCTACGAGCAGTACTTC | CASSVGRITYEQYF
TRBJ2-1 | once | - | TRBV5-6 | TGTGCCAGCAGCTTGGGGCGGGGCTGGGATGAGCAGTTCTTC | CASSLGRGWDEQFF
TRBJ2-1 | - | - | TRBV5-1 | TGCGCCAGCAGCTTGGTCGGGGATGAGCAGTTCTTC | CASSLVGDEQFF
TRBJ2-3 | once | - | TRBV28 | TGTGCCAGCTTAACCCAGGGTTGGACGCAGTATTTT | CASLTQGWTQYF
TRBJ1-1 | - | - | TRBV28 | TGTGCCAGCAGTGTAGCTGGAATCAACACTGAAGCTTTCTTT | CASSVAGINTEAFF
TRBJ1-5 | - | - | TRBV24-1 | TGTGCCACCAGTGATCCAGGACAGAATAGCAATCAGCCCCAGCATTTT | CATSDPGQNSNQPQHF
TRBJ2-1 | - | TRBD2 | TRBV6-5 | TGTGCCAGCAGCTGGACTAGCGGGAGATTGAATGAGCAGTTCTTC | CASSWTSGRLNEQFF
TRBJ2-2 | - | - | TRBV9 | TGTGCCAGCAGCGTAGTTCCCAGGTCCACCGGGGAGCTGTTTTTT | CASSVVPRSTGELFF